This is a list of T cell receptor beta chains from one sample in a study of blood T cell repertoires in COVID-19. Libraries were prepared by immunoSEQ multiplex PCR; TCRdb keeps only in-frame clonotypes and omits some of them. The data contain roughly 200,000 clones, over 75% of them seen just once; the ten biggest clones take up 9.5% to 13%. The sequenced sample consisted of peripheral blood. These TCRs come from a human donor with active or convalescent COVID-19. The donor label of this sample is uncertain. Both conserved end residues are part of each CDR3. Each record gives: CDR3 DNA, CDR3 protein, J gene, V gene, clone size, D gene. The D gene is left open where the match is weak. Where a row states a size, it is once, few, many or the class of an expanded clone; other rows omit it.

TGTGCCAGCAGTTCCCCACGGACAGTCCGTCCCTACGAGCAGTACTTC | CASSSPRTVRPYEQYF | TRBJ2-7 | TRBV6-2/TRBV6-3 | . | .
TGTGCCAGCAGCTTAAAGCTAGACCCAGATACGCAGTATTTT | CASSLKLDPDTQYF | TRBJ2-3 | TRBV7-3 | . | .
TGTGCCAGTAGTCCCCGGGACAGCGCACCCTACGAGCAGTACTTC | CASSPRDSAPYEQYF | TRBJ2-7 | TRBV19 | . | TRBD1
TGCAGTGTCGCCCCCGGGGATACGGAGTATTTT | CSVAPGDTEYF | TRBJ2-3 | TRBV20-1 | . | .
TGTGCCAGCAGTATGGGCGGGAGCCCCGGGGGGACAGATACGCAGTATTTT | CASSMGGSPGGTDTQYF | TRBJ2-3 | TRBV21-1 | . | .
TGTGCCAGCTCCCTCGGAAGGGAGTACTACGAGCAGTACTTC | CASSLGREYYEQYF | TRBJ2-7 | TRBV18 | . | .
TGTGCCAGCAGTCCCGGGACTATCTACGAGCAGTACTTC | CASSPGTIYEQYF | TRBJ2-7 | TRBV6-5 | . | TRBD2
TGTGCCAGCAGTTACATCGGCGGGGGGGCAGAGACCCAGTACTTC | CASSYIGGGAETQYF | TRBJ2-5 | TRBV6-2/TRBV6-3 | . | TRBD2
TGCGCCAGCAGCTTGGGAGGAGTAGCCAAAAACATTCAGTACTTC | CASSLGGVAKNIQYF | TRBJ2-4 | TRBV5-1 | . | .
TGTGCCACCAGTGGGACTGCGGGAACTAGCCGCTATTTT | CATSGTAGTSRYF | TRBJ2-3 | TRBV24-1 | . | .
TGTGCCAGCAGCTTTAGGGACAGGGGTGATTTAAACACTGAAGCTTTCTTT | CASSFRDRGDLNTEAFF | TRBJ1-1 | TRBV7-9 | . | TRBD1
TGTGCCAGCAGCTTCTGGGACAGGCTCTACGAGCAGTACTTC | CASSFWDRLYEQYF | TRBJ2-7 | TRBV5-4 | . | TRBD1
TGTGCCAGCAGTGAAGTCGTGGCAGGGGAGCAGTTCTTC | CASSEVVAGEQFF | TRBJ2-1 | TRBV2 | . | .
TGTGCCAGCAGCCGCACGGGTGTCTACGAGCAGTACTTC | CASSRTGVYEQYF | TRBJ2-7 | TRBV12-3/TRBV12-4 | . | .
TGCGCCAGCAGCTTGGGAGAGGTTAGCGGGGGCGATACGCAGTATTTT | CASSLGEVSGGDTQYF | TRBJ2-3 | TRBV5-1 | . | TRBD2
TGCGCCAGCAGTGAGTTAGGAGCGGGAATACACAATGAGCAGTTCTTC | CASSELGAGIHNEQFF | TRBJ2-1 | TRBV10-2 | . | TRBD2
TGTGCCAGCAGCTCGGGACTAGGGTACGAGCAGTACTTC | CASSSGLGYEQYF | TRBJ2-7 | TRBV5-6 | . | TRBD2
TGTGCCAGCAGCTCCCTGTCTGGGGGGATTGGCAATGAGCAGTTCTTC | CASSSLSGGIGNEQFF | TRBJ2-1 | TRBV6-2/TRBV6-3 | . | .
TGTGCCAGCAGCTTAGGCGGCAGTGCAAGCAATCAGCCCCAGCATTTT | CASSLGGSASNQPQHF | TRBJ1-5 | TRBV7-9 | . | .
TGTGCCAGCAGCGAGGGCGGGACGCCCCAGGGAGGCTACACCTTC | CASSEGGTPQGGYTF | TRBJ1-2 | TRBV9 | . | .
TGTGCCAGCAGCTTAACAAACAGGGGGGATGGAAACACCATATATTTT | CASSLTNRGDGNTIYF | TRBJ1-3 | TRBV7-9 | many | TRBD1
TGCAGTGCCCTGGTGGTGCGCGAGCAGTACTTC | CSALVVREQYF | TRBJ2-7 | TRBV20-1 | . | .
TGTGCCATCACCCTAACTACAGGGTTCCACAATGAGCAGTTCTTC | CAITLTTGFHNEQFF | TRBJ2-1 | TRBV10-3 | few | .
TGCGCCAGCAGCCCCCCCAGCACTGAAGCTTTCTTT | CASSPPSTEAFF | TRBJ1-1 | TRBV5-1 | . | .
TGCAGCGTTGCCGGGGGGCAGGCAGGAGATGCCGGGGAGCTGTTTTTT | CSVAGGQAGDAGELFF | TRBJ2-2 | TRBV29-1 | . | .
TGTGCCAGCAGCGTAGTGGGCAGGGCCCAAGAGACCCAGTACTTC | CASSVVGRAQETQYF | TRBJ2-5 | TRBV9 | . | .
TGTGCCAGCACCCTCGGGCTAGCGGGAGCTTTGGAGACCCAGTACTTC | CASTLGLAGALETQYF | TRBJ2-5 | TRBV25-1 | . | TRBD2
TGTGCCAGCAGCTTGGAGGCGGGGGTTTGGGAGACCCAGTACTTC | CASSLEAGVWETQYF | TRBJ2-5 | TRBV5-4 | . | TRBD2
TGTGCCAGCAGGGTAGACAGTTCCTACGAGCAGTACTTC | CASRVDSSYEQYF | TRBJ2-7 | TRBV2 | . | .
TGTGCCAGTAGTCATCCGGGACTAGCTGCCGAGCAGTACTTC | CASSHPGLAAEQYF | TRBJ2-7 | TRBV19 | . | TRBD2
TGTGCCAGCAGCTTAACCAAAAGAGCGGGAGCTCGTCCCGGGGAGCTGTTTTTT | CASSLTKRAGARPGELFF | TRBJ2-2 | TRBV11-3 | once | TRBD2
TGTGCCAGCAGCTTGGCGGGCAGGGTGGGCACCGGGGAGCTGTTTTTT | CASSLAGRVGTGELFF | TRBJ2-2 | TRBV5-4 | . | .
TGTGCCAGCAGCGGGGGGAGAGAGACCCAGTACTTC | CASSGGRETQYF | TRBJ2-5 | TRBV5-6 | . | .
TGTGCCAGCAGTGAAACCCAGGACACCTTC | CASSETQDTF | TRBJ1-2 | TRBV6-1 | once | .
TGTGCCAGCAGCTTAGACAGGGGCGATTTGTACACCTTC | CASSLDRGDLYTF | TRBJ1-2 | TRBV7-2 | . | TRBD1
TGTGCCAGCAGTCTTTGGGACAGGGGCACAGATACGCAGTATTTT | CASSLWDRGTDTQYF | TRBJ2-3 | TRBV6-5 | . | TRBD1
TGTGCCAGCAGTGACAAGCGAGATAAACTGTTTTTT | CASSDKRDKLFF | TRBJ1-4 | TRBV2 | . | .
TGTGCCAGTAGTATAGGCATGGGTTCGACTGCGCAAGAGACCCAGTACTTC | CASSIGMGSTAQETQYF | TRBJ2-5 | TRBV19 | . | .
TGTGCCAGCAGCGGGGACAGCACCAATTCACCCCTCCACTTT | CASSGDSTNSPLHF | TRBJ1-6 | TRBV9 | once | TRBD1
TGTGCCAGCAGCCCCTTTGCGGAAAAACTGTTTTTT | CASSPFAEKLFF | TRBJ1-4 | TRBV7-9 | . | .
TGTGCCAGCAGCCTCCCGGGACTTCGTGGAAACACCATATATTTT | CASSLPGLRGNTIYF | TRBJ1-3 | TRBV11-2 | . | .
TGTGCTAGTGGTTTGGGTCTCGGCGGAGGAATCAATCAGCCCCAGCATTTT | CASGLGLGGGINQPQHF | TRBJ1-5 | TRBV12-5 | few | .
TGTGCCAGCAGGCTCCTGGGACAGCTACTTAACTATGGCTACACCTTC | CASRLLGQLLNYGYTF | TRBJ1-2 | TRBV28 | . | TRBD1
TGTGCCAGCAGTGAGTTAGCGCAGGGGGCGAATTCACCCCTCCACTTT | CASSELAQGANSPLHF | TRBJ1-6 | TRBV2 | . | TRBD1
TGCGCCAGCAGTCCCGGGACAGGGCGAGAGACCCAGTACTTC | CASSPGTGRETQYF | TRBJ2-5 | TRBV5-1 | . | TRBD1